The 20 T cell receptor beta chains given below trace back to one sample, sequenced in a study of cytomegalovirus exposure and HLA in healthy donors. Only in-frame clones appear in the TCRdb table, and some are missing; sequencing was by immunoSEQ multiplex PCR. The sample records about 130,000 clones, roughly nine tenths being singletons. The sample comprised PBMCs. These receptors were obtained from a woman aged 18-35 years in good health and CMV-seropositive.

The chain is built from TRBV4-1 and TRBJ1-3; 7 nucleotides align to TRBD1. Trimming removed 7 bases from V and 0 bases from J; junction bases left unmatched: 6. The CDR3 extends over 15 amino acids. Germline values: CDR1 MGHRA, CDR2 YSYEKL. The CDR3 loop reads CASTRDSDSGNTIYF. The DNA of the CDR3 is TGCGCCAGCACCCGGGACAGCGACTCTGGAAACACCATATATTTT.

The CDR3 bases are TGCGCCAGCAGCCCTAGTGGACAGGGCGCTAACTATGGCTACACCTTC. Protein sequence: CASSPSGQGANYGYTF. V and J are TRBV4-1 and TRBJ1-2; 8 nucleotides line up with TRBD1. The V gene's germline CDR1 is MGHRA and CDR2 YSYEKL. J gave up 0 bases and V 4 bases, and 7 bases lay outside the gene matches. The CDR3 has 16 residues.

This rearrangement joins TRBV18 to TRBJ2-7, with 7 bases lining up with TRBD1. V lost 5 bases to trimming and J lost 1 base; unmatched junction nucleotides: 11. This CDR3 region has 16 residues. Per the germline V gene, CDR1 is KGHSH and CDR2 is LQKENI. The DNA for the CDR3 is TGTGCCAGCTCAAGCTCTAAGGGACAGCTTTCCTACGAGCAGTACTTC. Translated: CASSSSKGQLSYEQYF.

This clone appeared a single time. The chain joins TRBV13 to TRBJ2-2; the D gene is possibly TRBD1 (6 bases). V was pared by 4 bases and J by 5 bases, with 14 bases between. The germline CDR1 and CDR2 sequences are PRHDT and FYEKMQ (reference sequence). This CDR3 contains 15 residues. The CDR3 bases are TGTGCCAGCAGCTACAATCCCGGGACAACCGGGGAGCTGTTTTTT. Translation: CASSYNPGTTGELFF.

This sequence joins TRBV6-6 and TRBJ1-3, with D perhaps TRBD1 (5 bases). In germline, CDR1 is MNHNY, CDR2 SVGAGI (reference sequence). V was trimmed by 2 bases and J by 0 bases, leaving 11 bases between them. This CDR3 has 16 residues. DNA for the CDR3: TGTGCCAGCAGTTACCCCCCCGGGGGCTCTGGAAACACCATATATTTT. Its protein product is CASSYPPGGSGNTIYF.

The V and J genes are TRBV4-3 and TRBJ1-4; no firm D call. The V gene lost 0 bases and the J gene lost 5 bases, with 16 bases spanning the gap. This CDR3 has 17 amino acids. Germline V lookup: CDR1 LGHNA, CDR2 YSLEER. The CDR3 sequence is CASSQDLSGSKNEKLFF. The CDR3 coding sequence is TGCGCCAGCAGCCAAGATCTATCGGGGAGCAAAAATGAAAAACTGTTTTTT.

A single count supports this clone. The V call is TRBV5-1, the J call TRBJ2-7; 11 nucleotides match TRBD2. Germline-derived CDR1 and CDR2 are SGHRS and YFSETQ. J gave up 7 bases and V 5 bases, and 11 bases lay outside the gene matches. CDR3 length equals 15 residues. CDR3 DNA: TGCGCCAGCAGTTCCACCGGGACTAGCGGCGGAGAGCAGTACTTC. This translates into CASSSTGTSGGEQYF. Full variable domain (missing parts from reference TRBV5-1 and TRBJ2-7): KAGVTQTPRYLIKTRGQQVTLSCSPISGHRSVSWYQQTPGQGLQFLFEYFSETQRNKGNFPGRFSGRQFSNSRSEMNVSTLELGDSALYLCASSSTGTSGGEQYFGPGTRLTVT.

This chain uses TRBV7-2 with TRBJ2-1; a possible D gene is TRBD2 (6 bases). Germline values: CDR1 SGHTA, CDR2 FQGNSA. Trimming took 1 base from V and 8 from J, leaving 12 bases between them. The CDR3 length is 14 residues. The CDR3 region has the DNA TGTGCCAGCAGCTTAGTTAGGAGGGGATATGAGCAGTTCTTC. Residues: CASSLVRRGYEQFF.

This clone was found once. The V gene is TRBV19, the J gene TRBJ2-3; 8 bases align to TRBD1. V was clipped by 4 bases and J by 0 bases; unmatched bases: 3. CDR3 size: 15 residues. Per the germline V gene, CDR1 is LNHDA and CDR2 is SQIVND (reference sequence). CDR3 loop: CASSTGGWSTDTQYF. The CDR3 DNA reads as TGTGCCAGTAGTACAGGGGGCTGGAGCACAGATACGCAGTATTTT.

The chain carries TRBV25-1 and TRBJ1-1; 7 nucleotides align to TRBD1. The V gene end was trimmed by 9 bases and the J gene end by 6 bases; junction bases not matched to a gene: 7. Germline V gene sequence: CDR1 MGHDK, CDR2 SYGVNS. This CDR3 comprises 12 residues. The CDR3 DNA reads as TGTGCCAGGTTCTCCGGGACAGCTGAAGCTTTCTTT. Protein sequence: CARFSGTAEAFF.

CDR3 protein: CAIRGPGQVEYF. The CDR3 DNA is TGTGCCATCAGAGGTCCGGGACAGGTCGAGTACTTC. The rearrangement uses TRBV10-3 and TRBJ2-7, with TRBD1 matching over 8 bases. Germline-derived CDR1 and CDR2 are ENHRY and SYGVKD. Trimming cost V 6 bases and J 11 bases; bases outside gene matches: 9. This CDR3 is 12 amino acids long.

V gene TRBV7-6 combines with J gene TRBJ1-1, with 8 bases aligning to TRBD1. In germline, CDR1 is SGHVS, CDR2 FNYEAQ. The CDR3 is 16 amino acids. After removal of 1 base from V and 3 bases from J, the junction contained 7 bases not matched to a gene. The CDR3: CASSLVRGQGYTEAFF. The DNA of the CDR3 is TGTGCCAGCAGCTTAGTGCGCGGACAGGGATACACTGAAGCTTTCTTT.

The V and J genes are TRBV10-3 and TRBJ2-5, with TRBD1 identical over 8 bases. CDR1 and CDR2 (germline): ENHRY, SYGVKD. The CDR3 loop spans 14 amino acids. V dropped 5 bases and J dropped 2; count of bases not matched to a gene: 4. This chain's CDR3 is CAISPGQGQETQYF. The CDR3 nucleotides are TGTGCCATCAGTCCCGGACAGGGTCAAGAGACCCAGTACTTC.

In its sample, this clone was seen once. The chain is built from TRBV5-1 and TRBJ2-7; a weak D match, TRBD2 (5 bases). Germline CDR1 is SGHRS and CDR2 is YFSETQ. V was pared by 0 bases and J by 3 bases, with 10 bases between. CDR3 length: 14 amino acids. CDR3 bases: TGCGCCAGCAGCTTGGAGGCGGGTTACTACGAGCAGTACTTC. Amino acid sequence: CASSLEAGYYEQYF.

The chain employs TRBV10-1 and TRBJ2-7; D remains unclear. Germline V gene data show CDR1 as WNHNN and CDR2 as SYGVQD (reference sequence). The germline V and J ends were trimmed by 2 bases and 0 bases, with 11 bases remaining between them. The CDR3 runs 15 residues. The CDR3 sequence: CASSEPLMSSYEQYF. CDR3 in DNA: TGCGCCAGCAGTGAGCCCCTAATGTCCTCCTACGAGCAGTACTTC.

The chain joins TRBV11-2 to TRBJ2-1, with D uncertain. CDR1 is SGHAT and CDR2 is FQNNGV in the germline V gene. There are 16 residues in the CDR3. V lost 8 bases to trimming and J lost 0 bases, with 17 bases between them. CDR3 in amino acids: CASATGWLSSYNEQFF. CDR3 DNA: TGTGCCAGCGCTACCGGGTGGCTTTCCTCCTACAATGAGCAGTTCTTC.

V and J are TRBV14 and TRBJ1-1, with 7 bases matching TRBD1. The CDR3 has 14 amino acids. In germline, CDR1 is SGHDN, CDR2 FVKESK. V lost 3 bases and J lost 1; bases outside the gene matches: 2. The CDR3 here is CASSQGQKNTEAFF. CDR3 sequence (DNA): TGTGCCAGCAGCCAGGGACAGAAGAACACTGAAGCTTTCTTT.

This sequence joins TRBV2 and TRBJ1-2; 8 nucleotides match TRBD1. Germline assignment: CDR1 SNHLY and CDR2 FYNNEI. The CDR3 loop spans 12 amino acids. Trimming at V came to 6 bases and at J to 6 bases, leaving 3 bases not matched to a gene. The CDR3 reads CASSPQGDGYTF. The CDR3, as DNA: TGTGCCAGCAGCCCACAGGGGGATGGCTACACCTTC.

The chain carries TRBV19 and TRBJ1-6, with 7 bases lining up with TRBD1. Unmatched junction bases numbered 2, after V lost 5 bases and J lost 4 bases. Germline CDR1 and CDR2: LNHDA and SQIVND (reference sequence). The CDR3 covers 14 residues. CDR3 sequence (DNA): TGTGCCAGTAGTTCACAGGGGTATAATTCACCCCTCCACTTT. Its translation: CASSSQGYNSPLHF. The full variable domain, its missing parts supplied by reference TRBV19 and TRBJ1-6, is DGGITQSPKYLFRKEGQNVTLSCEQNLNHDAMYWYRQDPGQGLRLIYYSQIVNDFQKGDIAEGYSVSREKKESFPLTVTSAQKNPTAFYLCASSSQGYNSPLHFGNGTRLTVT.

The chain combines TRBV4-2 with TRBJ2-2, with TRBD2 as a possible D gene (7 bases). Trimming shortened V by 1 base and J by 4 bases, and 16 bases separated the two germline ends. The CDR3 extends over 17 amino acids. Germline V lookup: CDR1 LGHNA, CDR2 YNFKEQ. CDR3 loop: CASSQGVEGGATGELFF. CDR3 nucleotide sequence: TGTGCCAGCAGCCAAGGAGTTGAGGGGGGGGCCACCGGGGAGCTGTTTTTT.